The sequence of this TCR beta chain was determined in a study of Ad26.COV2.S vaccination and SARS-CoV-2 variants. About the study: The vaccine Ad26.COV2.S was put into the muscle once, or twice with 56 days between. Whole-study results and caveats: Vaccine and placebo recipients had similar non-spike TCR breadth.

Noted treatment: some 20 received Ad26.COV2.S at low or high dose, single or two shots; 5 received placebo; per-sample allocation not given. Sampling occurred on day 63 after the first vaccine or placebo injection. The donor's status was that of an adult aged 18-55 years in Boston. Vaccination employed an Ad26 vector expressing the Wuhan-strain SARS-CoV-2 spike. A word on this clone: The antigen remains unidentified.

The table came from immunoSEQ multiplex PCR; TCRdb's copy has only in-frame clones and leaves some out. The table has about 320,000 clones, approximately 80% seen once. This specimen was peripheral blood, taken in a trial of Ad26.COV2.S vaccine versus placebo. This receptor was taken from a person aged 18-60 years who received the Ad26.COV2.S COVID-19 vaccine or a placebo.

The chain's CDR3 is CAWSTEGGWATEAFF. The CDR3 DNA follows: TGTGCCTGGAGCACGGAGGGGGGCTGGGCCACTGAAGCTTTCTTT. The rearrangement uses TRBV30 and TRBJ1-1; perhaps TRBD1 as D (6 bases). V was trimmed by 3 bases and J by 4 bases, leaving 18 bases between them. CDR1 is GTSNPN, CDR2 SVGIG, per germline (reference sequence). This CDR3 comprises 15 residues.